Described below is a single TCR beta chain sequence and its context. The antigen remains undetermined. Only in-frame clones appear in the TCRdb table, and some are missing; sequencing was by immunoSEQ multiplex PCR. Of some 120,000 clones in the sample, about nine tenths were seen once. Germline V gives CDR1 SGHRS, CDR2 YFSETQ. The CDR3 is 17 residues long. The junction had 8 bases not matched to a gene; V was cut back by 0 bases and J by 2 bases. The data were obtained in a study of T cell responses to AZD1222 COVID-19 vaccine. Study overall: Samples with a second dose at about 4 or about 12 weeks were pooled together. Study-wide results and caveats: In the spike-specific TCR repertoire, nearly half reportedly target unmutated variant regions.

The sequenced sample was peripheral blood, obtained on day 0 of AZD1222 vaccination. The sequence derives from an adult in good health. The chain joins TRBV5-1 to TRBJ1-3; 7 nucleotides line up with TRBD1. Here the CDR3 reads CASSLAVRTGAGNTIYF. The CDR3, as DNA: TGCGCCAGCAGCTTGGCGGTTCGGACAGGAGCTGGAAACACCATATATTTT. The full variable domain, completed using reference TRBV5-1 and TRBJ1-3, is KAGVTQTPRYLIKTRGQQVTLSCSPISGHRSVSWYQQTPGQGLQFLFEYFSETQRNKGNFPGRFSGRQFSNSRSEMNVSTLELGDSALYLCASSLAVRTGAGNTIYFGEGSWLTVV.